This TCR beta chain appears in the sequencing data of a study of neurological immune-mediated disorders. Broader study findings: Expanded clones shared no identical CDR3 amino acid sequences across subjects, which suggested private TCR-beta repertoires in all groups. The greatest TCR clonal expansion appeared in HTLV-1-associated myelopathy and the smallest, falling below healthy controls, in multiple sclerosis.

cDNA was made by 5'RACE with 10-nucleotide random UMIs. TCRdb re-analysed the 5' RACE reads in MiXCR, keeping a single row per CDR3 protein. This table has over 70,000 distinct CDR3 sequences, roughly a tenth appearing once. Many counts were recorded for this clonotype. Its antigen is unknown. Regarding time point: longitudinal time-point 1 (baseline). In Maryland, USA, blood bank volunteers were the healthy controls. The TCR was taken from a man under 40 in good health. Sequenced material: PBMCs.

The CDR3 coding sequence is TGTGCCAGCAGCTTATTTGGAGCGGGAGCCGGAAATGAGCAGTTCTTC. This codes for CASSLFGAGAGNEQFF. The genes are TRBV7-3 and TRBJ2-1; TRBD2 agrees at 8 bases. Germline lookup yields CDR1 SGHTA and CDR2 FQGTGA. V dropped 2 bases and J dropped 7; count of bases not matched to a gene: 10. The CDR3 consists of 16 residues. Supplemented by reference TRBV7-3 and TRBJ2-1, the full variable domain reads GAGVSQTPSNKVTEKGKYVELRCDPISGHTALYWYRQSLGQGPEFLIYFQGTGAADDSGLPNDRFFAVRPEGSVSTLKIQRTERGDSAVYLCASSLFGAGAGNEQFFGPGTRLTVL.